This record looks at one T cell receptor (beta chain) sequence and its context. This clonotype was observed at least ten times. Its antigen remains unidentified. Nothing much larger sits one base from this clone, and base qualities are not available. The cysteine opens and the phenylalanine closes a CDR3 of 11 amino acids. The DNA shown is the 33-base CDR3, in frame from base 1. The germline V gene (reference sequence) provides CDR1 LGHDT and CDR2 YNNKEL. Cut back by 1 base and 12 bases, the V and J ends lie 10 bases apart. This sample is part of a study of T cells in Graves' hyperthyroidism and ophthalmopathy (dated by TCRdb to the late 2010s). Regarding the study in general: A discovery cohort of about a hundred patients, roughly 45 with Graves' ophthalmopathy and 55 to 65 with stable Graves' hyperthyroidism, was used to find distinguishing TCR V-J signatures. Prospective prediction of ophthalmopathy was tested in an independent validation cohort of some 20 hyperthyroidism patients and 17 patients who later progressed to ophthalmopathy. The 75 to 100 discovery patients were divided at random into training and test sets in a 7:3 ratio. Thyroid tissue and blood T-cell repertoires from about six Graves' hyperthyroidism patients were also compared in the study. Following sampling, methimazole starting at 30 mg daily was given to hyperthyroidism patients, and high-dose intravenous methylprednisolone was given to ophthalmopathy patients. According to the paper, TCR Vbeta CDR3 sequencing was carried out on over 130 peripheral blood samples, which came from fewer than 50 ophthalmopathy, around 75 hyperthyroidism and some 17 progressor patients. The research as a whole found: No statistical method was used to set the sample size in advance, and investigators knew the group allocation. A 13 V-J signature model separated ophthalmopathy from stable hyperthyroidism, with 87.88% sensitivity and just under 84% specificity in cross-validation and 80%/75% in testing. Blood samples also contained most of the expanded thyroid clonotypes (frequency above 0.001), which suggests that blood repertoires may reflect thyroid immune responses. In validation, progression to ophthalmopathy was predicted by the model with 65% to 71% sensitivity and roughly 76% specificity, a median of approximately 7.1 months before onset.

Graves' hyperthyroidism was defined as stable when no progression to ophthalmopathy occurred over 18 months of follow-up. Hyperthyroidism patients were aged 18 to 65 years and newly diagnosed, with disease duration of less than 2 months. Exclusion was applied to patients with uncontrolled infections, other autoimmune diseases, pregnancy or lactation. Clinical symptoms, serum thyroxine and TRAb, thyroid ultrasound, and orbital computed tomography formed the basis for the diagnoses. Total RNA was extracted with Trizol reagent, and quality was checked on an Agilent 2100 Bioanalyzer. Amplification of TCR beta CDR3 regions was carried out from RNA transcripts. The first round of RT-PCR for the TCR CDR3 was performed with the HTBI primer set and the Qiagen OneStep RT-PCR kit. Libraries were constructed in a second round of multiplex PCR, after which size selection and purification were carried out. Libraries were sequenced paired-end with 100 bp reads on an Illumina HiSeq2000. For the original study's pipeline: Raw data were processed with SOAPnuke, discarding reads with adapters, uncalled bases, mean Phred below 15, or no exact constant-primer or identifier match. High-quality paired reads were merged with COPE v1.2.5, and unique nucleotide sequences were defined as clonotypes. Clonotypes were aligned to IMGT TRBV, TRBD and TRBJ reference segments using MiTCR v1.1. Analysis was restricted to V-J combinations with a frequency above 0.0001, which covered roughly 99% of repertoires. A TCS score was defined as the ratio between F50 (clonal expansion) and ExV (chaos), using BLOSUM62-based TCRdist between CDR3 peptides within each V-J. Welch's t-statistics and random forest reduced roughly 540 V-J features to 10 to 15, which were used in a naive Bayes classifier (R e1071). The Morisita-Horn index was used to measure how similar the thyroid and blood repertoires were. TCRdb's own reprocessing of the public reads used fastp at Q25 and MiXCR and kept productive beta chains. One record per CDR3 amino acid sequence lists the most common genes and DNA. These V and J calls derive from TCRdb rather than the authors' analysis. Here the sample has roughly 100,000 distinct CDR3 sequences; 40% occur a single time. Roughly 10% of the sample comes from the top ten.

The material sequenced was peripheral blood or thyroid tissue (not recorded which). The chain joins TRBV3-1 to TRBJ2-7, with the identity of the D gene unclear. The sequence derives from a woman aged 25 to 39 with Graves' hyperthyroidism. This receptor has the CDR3 CASSQGAQRYF. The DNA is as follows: TGTGCCAGCAGCCAAGGGGCACAGCGGTACTTC.